This TCR beta chain was observed in a study of CD8 T cells in Susac syndrome (dated by TCRdb to about 2019). Some background on the complete study: The study used repertoire sequencing to test whether antigen drove CD8+ T cell activation and differentiation in Susac syndrome. CD8+ T cell repertoire clonality was compared between about 12 healthy donors, approximately 14 Susac syndrome patients and around 15 multiple sclerosis patients. General conclusions and limits of the study: The TCR sequencing and HLA analysis was acknowledged to have included a relatively small number of individuals.

RNA was extracted using the RNeasy kit, and about 0.45 to 1 ug of the RNA was reverse transcribed with random hexamers. The immunoSEQ multiplex PCR assay, covering 54 Vbeta and 13 Jbeta segments, was used to amplify TCR beta CDR3 regions. PCR amplification bias was corrected using a synthetic template baseline for primer optimization and computational correction. As for the authors' bioinformatics: Reads were annotated to V, D and J genes according to IMGT and were analyzed with immunoSEQ Analyzer, with only productive sequences retained. To calculate clonality, Shannon entropy was normalized by log2 of the number of productive unique sequences and then subtracted from one. For each patient and control, public and private clones were evaluated among the 100 most prevalent clones. A clone was defined as Susac-specific if it was absent from the healthy and MS cohorts, from over a thousand published viral clones and from other ImmuneACCESS disease sequences. TCRdb reran the public reads through fastp at Q25 and MiXCR, keeping productive beta chains. Every entry covers one CDR3 protein and lists the most common genes and DNA from its rows. For this entry, the V and J calls and clone size follow TCRdb and not the study's own pipeline. This sample comprises approximately 70,000 distinct CDR3 sequences, over 85% of them detected only once. 0.5% to 0.7% of the sample is taken by the ten largest.

The germline V gene encodes CDR1 SQVTM and CDR2 ANQGSEA. Trimming costs V 5 bases and J 5 bases, and their ends lie 12 bases apart. Taken from cysteine to phenylalanine, the CDR3 has 12 residues. The entry retains the CDR3 DNA only, 36 bases that are in frame from base 1. Concerning this clonotype itself: Its antigen target is currently unknown. Within one base of it there is no much larger clone, and no base qualities were kept.

High-throughput TCR beta sequencing profiled peripheral blood CD8+ and CD4+ T cells from healthy donors, Susac syndrome patients and multiple sclerosis patients. The multiple sclerosis controls were treatment-naive patients who had stable or active relapsing-remitting disease and met the revised McDonald criteria. Bulk CD8+ and CD4+ T cells were purified by magnetic negative isolation, whereas CD8+ TEMRA cells were enriched by FACS. Blood was drawn into EDTA tubes, processed within 24 hours, and PBMCs were isolated by density gradient centrifugation. PBMCs intended for TCR sequencing were cryopreserved in liquid nitrogen and thawed later in a water bath at 37 degrees C. A purity of at least 90% was achieved for sorted or isolated CD4+, CD8+ and CD8+ TEMRA cells.

Sequencing was done on a sample of CD8+ T cells from PBMCs. The clonotype was recovered from a human donor with multiple sclerosis. This sequence uses TRBV29-1 and TRBJ1-1, with the D gene not clear enough to name. The CDR3 protein sequence reads: CSVLAKGTEAFF. The nucleotide sequence reads TGCAGCGTTTTAGCGAAGGGAACTGAAGCTTTCTTT.